This T cell receptor (beta chain) was obtained from a study of T cells in Graves' hyperthyroidism and ophthalmopathy. Amplified TCR beta CDR3 regions derived from RNA transcripts. Using the HTBI primer set, a first-round RT-PCR was run on the TCR CDR3. TCRdb called the multiplex PCR reads again in MiXCR, with one record for every CDR3 protein. The sample lists approximately 720,000 distinct CDR3 sequences, around 19% seen once, with roughly a sixth in the top ten. Clinical symptoms, serum thyroxine, TRAb, thyroid ultrasound and orbital computed tomography informed diagnoses. A few counts support this clonotype. Sequenced sample: blood. This TCR was sampled from a woman aged 50 to 60 with Graves' hyperthyroidism that later progressed to Graves' ophthalmopathy.

In nucleotides, the CDR3 is TGTGCCAGCACCCCCACGCTCGGGGAAGTTGGTACTGAAGCTTTCTTT. Amino acid sequence: CASTPTLGEVGTEAFF. The chain employs TRBV6-1 and TRBJ1-1, with D hard to call. V shed 7 bases and J shed 5 bases, with 23 bases lying between them. The CDR3 length is 16 residues. The germline V gene has CDR1 MNHNS and CDR2 SASEGT.